The 10 T cell receptor beta chains listed next were all sequenced from one sample in a study of blood T cell repertoires in COVID-19. Assay used: immunoSEQ multiplex PCR; TCRdb lists only in-frame clones, some missing. The sample includes around 170,000 clones, 84% seen only once; the top ten take about an eighth. Sequenced input: PBMCs or T cells enriched from blood (not recorded which). These receptors all come from a man in his forties or fifties who had recovered from COVID-19.

The rearrangement uses TRBV3-1 (or the pseudogene TRBV3-2) and TRBJ2-5; 7 bases match TRBD1. Germline V CDR1 and CDR2: LGHDT, YNNKEL (reference sequence). The CDR3 spans 15 residues. V trimming: 4 bases; J trimming: 1 base; junction bases outside the gene matches: 6. The CDR3 loop reads CASSRMTGPQETQYF. CDR3 nucleotides: TGTGCCAGCAGCCGCATGACAGGGCCCCAAGAGACCCAGTACTTC.

The CDR3 DNA sequence: TGCAGCGTTTCTCGACAGTGGGGAGAGACCCAGTACTTC. Residues: CSVSRQWGETQYF. V and J are TRBV29-1 and TRBJ2-5; the D gene is possibly TRBD1 (5 bases). Germline lookup yields CDR1 SQVTM and CDR2 ANQGSEA. This CDR3 comprises 13 residues. Trimming took off 5 bases at V and 4 bases at J, with 14 bases between the two ends. The whole variable domain, remainder taken from reference TRBV29-1 and TRBJ2-5, is SAVISQKPSRDICQRGTSLTIQCQVDSQVTMMFWYRQQPGQSLTLIATANQGSEATYESGFVIDKFPISRPNLTFSTLTVSNMSPEDSSIYLCSVSRQWGETQYFGPGTRLLVL.

Here the CDR3 reads CASSRAGVTYEQYF. DNA for the CDR3: TGTGCCAGCTCCCGAGCGGGGGTTACCTACGAGCAGTACTTC. This chain uses TRBV11-2 with TRBJ2-7; 8 bases match TRBD2. Germline trimming cut 8 bases from V and 2 bases from J; bases unmatched to any gene: 8. The CDR3 extends over 14 amino acids. The V gene's germline CDR1 is SGHAT and CDR2 FQNNGV.

The gene calls are TRBV11-2 and TRBJ2-3, with 11 bases identical to TRBD2. This CDR3 is 17 amino acids long. V lost 2 bases to trimming and J lost 0 bases; unmatched junction nucleotides: 4. CDR1 is SGHAT and CDR2 is FQNNGV in the germline V gene. CDR3 region: CASSLSSGGPSTDTQYF. The CDR3 DNA reads as TGTGCCAGCAGCTTATCTAGCGGGGGGCCCAGCACAGATACGCAGTATTTT.

V usage is TRBV27 and J usage is TRBJ2-5; D perhaps matches TRBD1 (5 bases). CDR3 length: 15 amino acids. The germline gives CDR1 MNHEY, CDR2 SMNVEV (reference sequence). V was clipped by 3 bases and J by 1 base, with 12 bases between them. The CDR3 DNA sequence: TGTGCCAGCAGTTTGGGGTCAGGGTTCCAAGAGACCCAGTACTTC. Translation gives CASSLGSGFQETQYF.

The V gene is TRBV27, the J gene TRBJ1-6, with D possibly TRBD1 on 6 matching bases. The CDR3 is 17 amino acids. Per germline, CDR1 MNHEY and CDR2 SMNVEV (reference sequence). Deletions cut 3 bases from V and 0 bases from J, with 12 bases between. The CDR3, as DNA: TGTGCCAGCAGTTTGGCAGGGGAAAGCTCCTATAATTCACCCCTCCACTTT. It yields the protein CASSLAGESSYNSPLHF.

The chain carries TRBV4-1 and TRBJ2-3; 10 nucleotides match TRBD2. The CDR3 is made up of 14 amino acids. In germline, CDR1 is MGHRA, CDR2 YSYEKL. CDR3 nucleotide sequence: TGCGCTTTCAGCGGGGGGGACAACACAGATACGCAGTATTTT. Translating gives CAFSGGDNTDTQYF.

V and J are TRBV4-2 and TRBJ1-2, with 8 bases lining up with TRBD1. Germline-derived CDR1 and CDR2 are LGHNA and YNFKEQ. Unmatched junction bases numbered 4, after V lost 0 bases and J lost 4 bases. This CDR3 has 15 amino acids. The chain's CDR3 is CASSQEWTGSYGYTF. The CDR3 nucleotides are TGTGCCAGCAGCCAAGAGTGGACAGGGTCCTATGGCTACACCTTC.

The rearrangement links TRBV4-1 to TRBJ1-4; the D is unclear. The germline V gene has CDR1 MGHRA and CDR2 YSYEKL. Trimming took 0 bases from V and 0 from J, leaving 11 bases between them. This CDR3 is built from 17 residues. CDR3 protein: CASSQEVYDATNEKLFF. DNA of the CDR3: TGCGCCAGCAGCCAAGAGGTCTATGATGCAACTAATGAAAAACTGTTTTTT.

The chain combines TRBV30 with TRBJ2-5; 8 positions agree with TRBD1. The CDR3 sequence is 14 residues long. Germline V gene lookup returns CDR1 GTSNPN and CDR2 SVGIG (reference sequence). Germline trimming cut 8 bases from V and 5 bases from J; bases unmatched to any gene: 13. CDR3 nucleotides: TGTGCCGGGCGATTCGGACAGGGAACGGAGACCCAGTACTTC. The encoded protein is CAGRFGQGTETQYF.